The T cell receptor beta chain described here comes from a study of CD8+ T cells in alopecia areata. Study in general: Tofacitinib dosing lasted 6 to 18 months, which was then followed by 6 months off drug. Study results and caveats: Clonality was higher in lesional than normal scalp, especially in alopecia totalis/universalis.

CDR3 length: 14 amino acids. Germline lookup yields CDR1 LNHDA and CDR2 SQIVND (reference sequence). Trimming stripped 7 bases from V and 0 bases from J, with 7 bases between. The sequencing template was cDNA reverse transcribed from extracted RNA. Clones were sequenced by immunoSEQ multiplex PCR, and TCRdb holds only the in-frame ones, with some missing. Of under 250,000 clones in the sample, about 60% are singletons; the top ten hold under 0.5%. The researchers isolated CD4+ and CD8+ T cells from PBMCs by sorting. Concerning this clone: What it binds is not known.

The genes are TRBV19 and TRBJ2-6; no reliable D call. Sequenced here: CD4+ T cells sorted from blood, sampled at week 0. The sequence was collected from a human donor with alopecia areata. CDR3 sequence reads: CASKGSSGANVLTF. CDR3 sequence (DNA): TGTGCCAGTAAGGGATCCTCTGGGGCCAACGTCCTGACTTTC.